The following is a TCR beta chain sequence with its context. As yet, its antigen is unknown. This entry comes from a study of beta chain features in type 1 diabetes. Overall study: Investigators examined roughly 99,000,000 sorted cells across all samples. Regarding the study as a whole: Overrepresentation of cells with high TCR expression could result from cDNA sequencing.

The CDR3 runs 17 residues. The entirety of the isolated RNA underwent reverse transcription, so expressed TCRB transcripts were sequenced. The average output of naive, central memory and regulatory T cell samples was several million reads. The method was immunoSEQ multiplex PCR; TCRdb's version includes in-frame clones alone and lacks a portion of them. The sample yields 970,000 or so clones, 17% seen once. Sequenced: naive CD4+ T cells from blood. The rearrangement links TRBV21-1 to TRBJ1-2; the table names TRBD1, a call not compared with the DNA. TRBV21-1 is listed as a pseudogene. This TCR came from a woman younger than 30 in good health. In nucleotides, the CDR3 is TGTGCCAGCAGCATACAGATCCGACAGGGACAGGTCTATGGCTACACCTTC. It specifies CASSIQIRQGQVYGYTF.